The 27 T cell receptor beta chains given below trace back to one sample, sequenced in a study of neurological immune-mediated disorders. TCRdb re-called the 5' RACE reads with MiXCR, one entry per CDR3 protein. The table shows more than 25,000 distinct CDR3 sequences, with 20% to 25% occurring only once. Sequencing was carried out using CD4+ T cells from blood. Source of these receptors: a man aged 50-59 years with HTLV-1-associated myelopathy (HAM/TSP).

Many counts were recorded for this clonotype. The chain combines TRBV12-3 or TRBV12-4 with TRBJ2-4; TRBD1 agrees at 9 bases. The J segment lost 6 bases and the V segment lost 7 bases, leaving 7 bases of the junction unmatched. The CDR3 sequence is 14 residues long. The DNA for the CDR3 is TGTGCCAGCACCCGGGGACAGGGACGAAACATTCAGTACTTC. Its translation: CASTRGQGRNIQYF.

This clonotype was observed at least ten times. The V gene is TRBV29-1, the J gene TRBJ1-1; 9 bases are shared with TRBD1. CDR3 length: 15 residues. The trim removed 5 bases at V and 1 base at J, leaving 8 bases unmatched. Germline V CDR1 and CDR2: SQVTM, ANQGSEA. CDR3 loop: CSVSTRTGANTEAFF. The CDR3 region has the DNA TGCAGCGTTTCTACACGGACAGGGGCGAACACTGAAGCTTTCTTT.

The rearrangement uses TRBV12-3 or TRBV12-4 and TRBJ1-2, with 10 bases aligning to TRBD1. V shed 5 bases and J 5 bases; nucleotides not matched to a gene: 8. The CDR3 loop spans 15 amino acids. CDR3 bases: TGTGCCAGCAGTGATCCGGGACAGGGGTGGTATGGCTACACCTTC. Residues: CASSDPGQGWYGYTF.

This clonotype was counted many times. V is TRBV29-1 and J is TRBJ1-5, with a weak D call TRBD1 (5 bases). This CDR3 comprises 12 residues. V lost 4 bases and J 6 bases, leaving 10 bases between the germline ends. Germline V gene data show CDR1 as SQVTM and CDR2 as ANQGSEA. CDR3: CSVGGISQPQHF. The CDR3 DNA reads as TGCAGCGTTGGGGGCATCAGTCAGCCCCAGCATTTT.

This clonotype showed up many times. The V call is TRBV14, the J call TRBJ2-2; unclear D gene. CDR3 size: 16 residues. Trimming removed 1 base at V and 4 bases at J, with 13 bases between. Per germline, CDR1 SGHDN and CDR2 FVKESK. CDR3 nucleotides: TGTGCCAGCAGCCAAGTCAATTGGTGGACCACCGGGGAGCTGTTTTTT. This sequence encodes CASSQVNWWTTGELFF.

This clonotype showed up just once. The rearrangement uses TRBV3-1 and TRBJ1-1, with a weak D call TRBD1 (5 bases). Per the germline V gene, CDR1 is LGHDT and CDR2 is YNNKEL (reference sequence). The CDR3 loop spans 14 amino acids. V shed 1 base and J shed 4 bases, with 10 bases lying between them. This CDR3 is CASSQGGKGTEAFF. The CDR3 DNA follows: TGTGCCAGCAGCCAAGGGGGCAAGGGCACTGAAGCTTTCTTT.

This clonotype has a handful of counts. CDR3 coding DNA: TGTGCCAGCAGGGGGAGTGGGTTCAATGAGCAGTTCTTC. The encoded protein is CASRGSGFNEQFF. The chain has TRBV6-5 and TRBJ2-1, with D possibly matching TRBD2 (5 bases). Germline V gives CDR1 MNHEY, CDR2 SVGAGI. The ends were cut back, 6 bases at V and 6 bases at J, with 12 bases in the middle. The CDR3 has 13 amino acids.

This clonotype showed up many times. The V call is TRBV28, the J call TRBJ2-4; maybe TRBD2 (6 bases). Per the germline V gene, CDR1 is MDHEN and CDR2 is SYDVKM. The CDR3 has 13 amino acids. The V and J ends lost 6 bases and 7 bases respectively, with 13 bases between them. The CDR3 bases are TGTGCCAGCAGGGGGACTCCCCGGAACATTCAGTACTTC. This sequence encodes CASRGTPRNIQYF.

This clonotype was counted many times. V usage is TRBV7-2 and J usage is TRBJ1-1; D is uncertain. The CDR3 totals 14 residues. V was clipped by 5 bases and J by 0 bases, with 10 bases between them. Looked up from germline, CDR1 is SGHTA and CDR2 is FQGNSA. The CDR3 region has the DNA TGTGCCAGCAGCCCGGACGGACTGAACACTGAAGCTTTCTTT. Protein product: CASSPDGLNTEAFF.

There are many counts of this clonotype. The J gene is TRBJ1-1, the V gene TRBV18; D might be TRBD1 (5 bases). V lost 8 bases, J lost 5 bases, and 15 bases lay in between. CDR1 KGHSH and CDR2 LQKENI come from the germline V gene. The CDR3 is 13 amino acids. The CDR3 sequence is CASRQGVQTEAFF. The CDR3 bases are TGTGCCAGCCGGCAGGGAGTTCAAACTGAAGCTTTCTTT.

This clonotype occurred many times. V usage is TRBV20-1 and J usage is TRBJ2-2, with TRBD2 matching 8 bases. Trimming cost V 7 bases and J 7 bases; bases outside gene matches: 8. The CDR3 has 13 amino acids. Germline loops: CDR1 DFQATT, CDR2 SNEGSKA (reference sequence). The CDR3: CSGTSGSDGELFF. Written as DNA, the CDR3 is TGCAGTGGCACTAGCGGAAGCGACGGGGAGCTGTTTTTT.

This clonotype was counted at least ten times. This chain links TRBV5-1 with TRBJ2-7; 9 nucleotides agree with TRBD1. Germline assignment: CDR1 SGHRS and CDR2 YFSETQ. The V gene end was trimmed by 0 bases and the J gene end by 6 bases; junction bases not matched to a gene: 7. CDR3 length: 15 residues. This CDR3 reads CASSLEGTGISEQYF. The CDR3 DNA reads TGCGCCAGCAGCTTGGAAGGGACAGGGATTAGCGAGCAGTACTTC.

The chain combines TRBV20-1 with TRBJ2-1, with TRBD2 matching over 7 bases. The V gene end was trimmed by 6 bases and the J gene end by 4 bases; junction bases not matched to a gene: 9. The CDR3 sequence is 14 residues long. Germline V CDR1 and CDR2: DFQATT, SNEGSKA (reference sequence). The CDR3 loop is CSAGTTKPYNEQFF. The CDR3 DNA reads TGCAGTGCGGGGACTACAAAACCATACAATGAGCAGTTCTTC.

This clonotype appeared many times. V usage is TRBV20-1 and J usage is TRBJ1-5; D might be TRBD1 (6 bases). Trimming took off 2 bases at V and 5 bases at J, with 16 bases between the two ends. The CDR3 extends over 15 amino acids. Germline CDR1 is DFQATT and CDR2 is SNEGSKA (reference sequence). The CDR3 spells CSARLLLGAHQPQHF. CDR3 nucleotide sequence: TGCAGTGCTAGACTACTACTGGGGGCGCATCAGCCCCAGCATTTT.

Many counts were recorded for this clonotype. This chain joins TRBV3-1 and TRBJ1-1; 7 bases are shared with TRBD1. Per the germline V gene, CDR1 is LGHDT and CDR2 is YNNKEL (reference sequence). Trimming cost V 4 bases and J 0 bases; bases outside gene matches: 5. The CDR3 covers 15 residues. The chain's CDR3 is CASSRQGMMNTEAFF. CDR3 DNA: TGTGCCAGCAGCCGACAGGGCATGATGAACACTGAAGCTTTCTTT.

Many counts were recorded for this clonotype. This rearrangement joins TRBV20-1 to TRBJ2-7; 7 bases agree with TRBD2. Trimming at V came to 5 bases and at J to 6 bases, leaving 10 bases not matched to a gene. Germline V gene lookup returns CDR1 DFQATT and CDR2 SNEGSKA (reference sequence). The CDR3 spans 13 residues. Here the CDR3 DNA reads TGCAGTGCTCTGCGGGAGAGACTATCCGAGCAGTACTTC. Translated, it gives CSALRERLSEQYF.

This clonotype was counted at least ten times. The chain employs TRBV20-1 and TRBJ1-3, with a weak D call TRBD1 (5 bases). Germline CDR1 and CDR2: DFQATT and SNEGSKA (reference sequence). Trimming took 1 base from V and 3 from J, leaving 13 bases between them. The CDR3 sequence is 15 residues long. CDR3 sequence reads: CSARGAGTGGNTIYF. As DNA, the CDR3 is TGCAGTGCTAGAGGCGCCGGGACCGGTGGAAACACCATATATTTT.

This clonotype was detected ten times or more. The chain joins TRBV3-1 to TRBJ2-1; 10 bases are a match to TRBD2. Per the germline V gene, CDR1 is LGHDT and CDR2 is YNNKEL (reference sequence). The trim removed 3 bases at V and 7 bases at J, leaving 12 bases unmatched. CDR3 length equals 17 residues. The CDR3 DNA reads TGTGCCAGCAGCCATTCCACCCTAGCGGGAGAGGCGAATGAGCAGTTCTTC. Its translation is CASSHSTLAGEANEQFF.

This clonotype was observed at least ten times. The chain carries TRBV5-1 and TRBJ1-1; weak D call: TRBD1 (6 bases). V was clipped by 4 bases and J by 0 bases, with 16 bases between them. Germline V gene data show CDR1 as SGHRS and CDR2 as YFSETQ. The CDR3 extends over 16 amino acids. This CDR3 is CASSPGHTTMNTEAFF. CDR3 coding DNA: TGCGCCAGCAGCCCGGGACATACGACCATGAACACTGAAGCTTTCTTT.

Ten or more counts support this clonotype. J is TRBJ1-6 and V is TRBV5-1; TRBD1 is a possible D gene (6 bases). The CDR3 consists of 16 residues. Trimming shortened V by 3 bases and J by 8 bases, and 18 bases separated the two germline ends. CDR1 and CDR2 from the germline V gene are SGHRS and YFSETQ. The CDR3 DNA sequence: TGCGCCAGCAGCTCCACAGGGCCAAGGTCGGATTCACCCCTCCACTTT. Amino acid sequence: CASSSTGPRSDSPLHF.

The chain carries TRBV7-9 and TRBJ1-1; D is ambiguous. CDR3 length equals 12 residues. Germline V gives CDR1 SEHNR, CDR2 FQNEAQ (reference sequence). Trimming removed 8 bases at V and 10 bases at J, with 17 bases between. CDR3 loop: CASGKGAPGAFF. CDR3 nucleotides: TGTGCCAGCGGTAAGGGAGCCCCCGGAGCTTTCTTT.

In this sample, this clonotype turned up many times. The gene calls are TRBV5-6 and TRBJ2-6; D is unclear. From germline, CDR1 is SGHDT and CDR2 YYEEEE. The ends were cut back, 0 bases at V and 0 bases at J, with 7 bases in the middle. This CDR3 spans 16 amino acids. The CDR3 is CASSLGLFSGANVLTF. The CDR3 nucleotides are TGTGCCAGCAGCTTGGGTCTGTTCTCTGGGGCCAACGTCCTGACTTTC.

There are many counts of this clonotype. The chain joins TRBV5-1 to TRBJ1-2, with 7 bases fitting TRBD1. This CDR3 is built from 14 residues. Germline CDR1 SGHRS, CDR2 YFSETQ. Trimming at V came to 0 bases and at J to 4 bases, leaving 3 bases not matched to a gene. CDR3 coding DNA: TGCGCCAGCAGCTTGGACAGGGGTTTCTATGGCTACACCTTC. This translates into CASSLDRGFYGYTF.

This rearrangement joins TRBV7-2 to TRBJ2-7, with D unclear. In germline, CDR1 is SGHTA, CDR2 FQGNSA. This CDR3 contains 13 residues. V lost 4 bases to trimming and J lost 3 bases, with 10 bases between them. Here the CDR3 reads CASSWGNLYEQYF. The CDR3 nucleotides are TGTGCCAGCAGCTGGGGAAACCTCTACGAGCAGTACTTC.

The chain couples TRBV18 to TRBJ1-1; 7 nucleotides match TRBD1. Germline assignment: CDR1 KGHSH and CDR2 LQKENI. With V trimmed by 6 bases and J by 2 bases, 6 bases remained unmatched. CDR3 length equals 14 residues. CDR3 residues: CASSLTGPNTEAFF. As DNA, the CDR3 is TGTGCCAGCTCCCTGACAGGGCCCAACACTGAAGCTTTCTTT.

This clonotype was seen many times. The CDR3 reads CASSSPTTGQRYEQYF. The CDR3, as DNA: TGTGCCAGCAGTTCCCCTACTACGGGACAGCGCTACGAGCAGTACTTC. V usage is TRBV6-5 and J usage is TRBJ2-7; the match to TRBD1 covers 7 bases. This CDR3 is built from 16 residues. With 4 bases clipped from V and 3 bases from J, the junction kept 12 bases outside the gene matches. Germline assignment: CDR1 MNHEY and CDR2 SVGAGI.

This clonotype appeared many times. The chain uses TRBV10-3 and TRBJ2-7; TRBD1 aligns across 8 bases. Germline CDR1 ENHRY, CDR2 SYGVKD. There are 15 residues in the CDR3. The V and J ends lost 0 bases and 6 bases, in that order; junction bases with no gene match: 7. CDR3 protein: CAISESLGQVGEQYF. The CDR3 nucleotides read TGTGCCATCAGTGAGTCGCTGGGACAGGTGGGCGAGCAGTACTTC.